The sequence of this T cell receptor (beta chain) was determined in a study of blood T cell repertoires in COVID-19. Study at large: Material from acute and convalescent COVID-19 was sourced from the United States, Italy and Spain.

Original data processing: It was from reference gene primer amplification that nucleated cell counts were estimated. Sequencing was performed with immunoSEQ multiplex PCR; in TCRdb, only in-frame clones are kept and a portion is missing. The DNA was the basis for D and trimming; V, J and clone size are from that table. This sample carries a few hundred thousand clones, under 90% of them seen once, and the ten largest clones take less than 3.5%. Germline CDR1 and CDR2: SGHTA and FQGNSA. V was shortened by 5 bases and J by 1 base, with 12 bases between the two germline ends. This CDR3 has 15 amino acids.

Sequenced material: peripheral blood. The TCR comes from a woman aged 25 to 39 with COVID-19, enrolled during active disease. The genes are TRBV7-2 and TRBJ2-1; perhaps TRBD1 as D (6 bases). In DNA form, the CDR3 reads TGTGCCAGCAGCGCCACAGGGCCGTCCTACAATGAGCAGTTCTTC. This codes for CASSATGPSYNEQFF.